These 30 T cell receptor beta chains came from one sample sequenced in a study of shared clonotypes between healthy human individuals. Libraries were prepared by immunoSEQ multiplex PCR; TCRdb keeps only in-frame clonotypes and omits some of them. The sample consists of around 550,000 clones, about 95% of them appearing once. Material for sequencing was naive CD4+ T cells sorted from blood. Subset defined: CD45RA+ positively selected. These receptors all stem from a woman aged 25 to 39 in good health.

The rearrangement links TRBV28 to TRBJ2-7, with unresolved D. The CDR3 has 13 amino acids. The ends were cut back, 4 bases at V and 6 bases at J, with 13 bases in the middle. Germline V gene data show CDR1 as MDHEN and CDR2 as SYDVKM. The CDR3 DNA follows: TGTGCCAGCAGTTCATCCGGGTTGGGCGAGCAGTACTTC. The encoded protein is CASSSSGLGEQYF.

The chain combines TRBV14 with TRBJ2-7; 8 nucleotides agree with TRBD2. This CDR3 is 14 amino acids long. V dropped 6 bases and J dropped 3; count of bases not matched to a gene: 7. CDR1 and CDR2 (germline): SGHDN, FVKESK. This CDR3 reads CASSPLAEVYEQYF. The CDR3 bases are TGTGCCAGCAGTCCACTAGCGGAAGTCTACGAGCAGTACTTC.

This chain connects TRBV28 to TRBJ1-1, with TRBD1 identical over 8 bases. The junction had 9 bases not matched to a gene; V was cut back by 6 bases and J by 3 bases. The CDR3 extends over 15 amino acids. Germline CDR1 reads MDHEN; CDR2 reads SYDVKM. The CDR3 DNA sequence: TGTGCCAGCAGCTCCGGCGGACAGGGTTACACTGAAGCTTTCTTT. Residues: CASSSGGQGYTEAFF.

The V and J genes are TRBV25-1 and TRBJ2-2, with D perhaps TRBD1 (6 bases). V lost 4 bases and J lost 0, with 9 bases in between. CDR3 length: 15 amino acids. Germline assignment: CDR1 MGHDK and CDR2 SYGVNS. The CDR3 sequence is CASSVWTANTGELFF. Here the CDR3 DNA reads TGTGCCAGCAGTGTCTGGACAGCGAACACCGGGGAGCTGTTTTTT.

This chain joins TRBV9 and TRBJ2-5, with 13 bases lining up with TRBD2. Per germline, CDR1 SGDLS and CDR2 YYNGEE. This CDR3 comprises 16 residues. V shed 0 bases, J shed 5 bases, and the junction held 4 bases outside the gene matches. The CDR3 loop reads CASSVGTSGRGETQYF. The CDR3 nucleotides are TGTGCCAGCAGCGTAGGGACTAGCGGGAGAGGGGAGACCCAGTACTTC.

V usage is TRBV5-1 and J usage is TRBJ2-1, with 7 bases fitting TRBD2. The CDR3 has 16 amino acids. J lost 5 bases, V lost 5 bases, and 13 bases had no gene match. Germline CDR1 SGHRS, CDR2 YFSETQ. DNA of the CDR3: TGCGCCAGCAGGGGTCTGGGCGGGAGTAACGACAATGAGCAGTTCTTC. It translates to CASRGLGGSNDNEQFF.

The rearrangement links TRBV2 to TRBJ1-2; maybe TRBD1 (6 bases). V was shortened by 5 bases and J by 5 bases, with 9 bases between the two germline ends. The germline gives CDR1 SNHLY, CDR2 FYNNEI. The CDR3 has 12 amino acids. DNA of the CDR3: TGTGCCAGCAGTCGAACAGGGTATGGCTACACCTTC. Translating gives CASSRTGYGYTF.

This chain uses TRBV2 with TRBJ2-2; perhaps TRBD2 as D (6 bases). V lost 2 bases, J lost 1 base, and 14 bases lay in between. The CDR3 sequence is 17 residues long. Germline values: CDR1 SNHLY, CDR2 FYNNEI. As DNA, the CDR3 is TGTGCCAGCAGTGAAACCCCCTGGCGGGAGAACACCGGGGAGCTGTTTTTT. Translated, it gives CASSETPWRENTGELFF.

V is TRBV7-9 and J is TRBJ2-5; the match to TRBD2 covers 9 bases. The CDR3 is 18 residues long. Trimming took 1 base from V and 6 from J; bases not matched to a gene: 15. Germline lookup yields CDR1 SEHNR and CDR2 FQNEAQ (reference sequence). The CDR3 is CASSLDLTRGGYGKTQYF. In nucleotides, the CDR3 is TGTGCCAGCAGCTTAGATCTGACGCGGGGGGGATACGGAAAGACCCAGTACTTC.

The CDR3 DNA follows: TGTGCCAGCAGCTTAGTTGGAGGGGAAATCTACGAGCAGTACTTC. Protein sequence: CASSLVGGEIYEQYF. This chain joins TRBV11-1 and TRBJ2-7; tentatively, D is TRBD2 (6 bases). The CDR3 covers 15 residues. V lost 1 base and J lost 3, with 13 bases in between. CDR1 is SGHAT, CDR2 FQDESV, per germline (reference sequence). The full variable domain, with the rest looked up from reference TRBV11-1 and TRBJ2-7, is EAEVAQSPRYKITEKSQAVAFWCDPISGHATLYWYRQILGQGPELLVQFQDESVVDDSQLPKDRFSAERLKGVDSTLKIQPAELGDSAMYLCASSLVGGEIYEQYFGPGTRLTVT.

This clone was counted once. The rearrangement joins TRBV18 to TRBJ1-4; tentative D call: TRBD1 (5 bases). V lost 9 bases, J lost 4 bases, and 18 bases lay in between. Looked up from germline, CDR1 is KGHSH and CDR2 is LQKENI. The CDR3 contains 15 residues. CDR3 region: CASRTRVNDNEKLFF. Here the CDR3 DNA reads TGTGCCAGTCGGACAAGGGTGAACGATAATGAAAAACTGTTTTTT.

This clone was observed once. The genes are TRBV28 and TRBJ1-1; a possible D gene is TRBD1 (5 bases). The CDR3 loop spans 16 amino acids. Trimming stripped 7 bases from V and 2 bases from J, with 20 bases between. Looked up from germline, CDR1 is MDHEN and CDR2 is SYDVKM. CDR3 sequence (DNA): TGTGCCAGCACCCCCTCGAGGGGACCCCCCAACACTGAAGCTTTCTTT. Its protein is CASTPSRGPPNTEAFF.

The CDR3 nucleotides read TGTGCCAGCAGCTTGGGGGCAGGGCCCACAGATACGCAGTATTTT. Its protein product is CASSLGAGPTDTQYF. The chain links TRBV5-6 to TRBJ2-3; possibly TRBD1 for D (5 bases). V was shortened by 0 bases and J by 2 bases, with 10 bases between the two germline ends. Germline V lookup: CDR1 SGHDT, CDR2 YYEEEE. This CDR3 is 15 amino acids long.

The CDR3 DNA reads as TGTGCCAGTAGTATTCGGGGGGACTACAATGAGCAGTTCTTC. Protein: CASSIRGDYNEQFF. The J gene is TRBJ2-1, the V gene TRBV19; 7 bases line up with TRBD2. Germline trimming cut 3 bases from V and 3 bases from J; bases unmatched to any gene: 2. The V gene's germline CDR1 is LNHDA and CDR2 SQIVND (reference sequence). The length of the CDR3 is 14 residues.

The V gene is TRBV5-5, the J gene TRBJ2-7, with TRBD1 as a possible D gene (6 bases). The CDR3 is 12 amino acids. Germline loops: CDR1 SGHKS, CDR2 YYEKEE (reference sequence). V lost 5 bases and J 4 bases, leaving 10 bases between the germline ends. CDR3 residues: CASSRTEYEQYF. Here the CDR3 DNA reads TGTGCCAGCAGTAGGACAGAGTACGAGCAGTACTTC.

The chain recombines TRBV28 with TRBJ2-5; D uncertain. The CDR3 is 12 amino acids. Germline V gene sequence: CDR1 MDHEN, CDR2 SYDVKM. The V end lost 3 bases, the J end lost 5 bases, and 7 bases lay between the germline ends. The CDR3 DNA sequence: TGTGCCAGCAGTTTTCTTGGGGAGACCCAGTACTTC. This encodes CASSFLGETQYF.

This clone appeared a few times. The J gene is TRBJ2-5, the V gene TRBV19, with TRBD1 matching over 9 bases. Looked up from germline, CDR1 is LNHDA and CDR2 is SQIVND (reference sequence). V dropped 3 bases and J dropped 5; count of bases not matched to a gene: 7. This CDR3 comprises 15 residues. The CDR3, as DNA: TGTGCCAGTAGTATCCGGACAGGGGTTGGGGAGACCCAGTACTTC. This gives the protein CASSIRTGVGETQYF.

The chain has TRBV4-1 and TRBJ2-7; tentatively, D is TRBD1 (6 bases). The germline V gene has CDR1 MGHRA and CDR2 YSYEKL. CDR3 length equals 15 residues. Trimming took 0 bases from V and 2 from J, leaving 11 bases between them. The CDR3 here is CASSQELTGTYEQYF. The CDR3 nucleotides read TGCGCCAGCAGCCAAGAGCTGACAGGAACCTACGAGCAGTACTTC.

V is TRBV4-2 and J is TRBJ2-3; 12 bases fit TRBD2. The trim removed 0 bases at V and 2 bases at J, leaving 12 bases unmatched. CDR1 and CDR2 (germline): LGHNA, YNFKEQ. This CDR3 is built from 20 residues. The CDR3: CASSQEGQLGLAGNTDTQYF. In nucleotides, the CDR3 is TGTGCCAGCAGCCAAGAGGGCCAACTCGGACTAGCGGGGAACACAGATACGCAGTATTTT.

The gene calls are TRBV19 and TRBJ1-2; D might be TRBD1 (5 bases). The CDR3 has 14 amino acids. V gave up 3 bases and J gave up 3 bases, with 11 bases separating them. Germline values: CDR1 LNHDA, CDR2 SQIVND (reference sequence). DNA for the CDR3: TGTGCCAGTAGTATCCACGGAGGGGACTATGGCTACACCTTC. This codes for CASSIHGGDYGYTF.

V and J are TRBV4-1 and TRBJ1-2, with 9 bases lining up with TRBD1. Germline V gives CDR1 MGHRA, CDR2 YSYEKL. CDR3 length: 18 amino acids. The V gene end was trimmed by 0 bases and the J gene end by 4 bases; junction bases not matched to a gene: 12. CDR3 sequence: CASSQDRDRVFGSYGYTF. The CDR3, as DNA: TGCGCCAGCAGCCAAGATCGGGACAGGGTCTTTGGGTCCTATGGCTACACCTTC.

The sample holds a few counts of this clone. The chain recombines TRBV7-9 with TRBJ1-2; the D is unclear. In germline, CDR1 is SEHNR, CDR2 FQNEAQ (reference sequence). V was shortened by 6 bases and J by 0 bases, with 8 bases between the two germline ends. This CDR3 is 13 amino acids long. The CDR3 DNA reads as TGTGCCAGCAGAAGAGATGCTAACTATGGCTACACCTTC. Encoded protein: CASRRDANYGYTF. Full variable domain (outside the CDR3, taken from reference TRBV7-9 and TRBJ1-2): DTGVSQNPRHKITKRGQNVTFRCDPISEHNRLYWYRQTLGQGPEFLTYFQNEAQLEKSRLLSDRFSAERPKGSFSTLEIQRTEQGDSAMYLCASRRDANYGYTFGSGTRLTVV.

The chain carries TRBV7-8 and TRBJ1-4; 8 nucleotides align to TRBD1. CDR1 and CDR2 from the germline V gene are SGHVS and FQNEAQ. CDR3 length: 15 residues. V trimming: 6 bases; J trimming: 8 bases; junction bases outside the gene matches: 11. This chain's CDR3 is CASRSLETGVEKLFF. Written as DNA, the CDR3 is TGTGCCAGCAGGTCTTTGGAGACAGGGGTCGAAAAACTGTTTTTT. The full variable domain, rest sourced from reference TRBV7-8 and TRBJ1-4, is GAGVSQSPRYKVAKRGQDVALRCDPISGHVSLFWYQQALGQGPEFLTYFQNEAQLDKSGLPSDRFFAERPEGSVSTLKIQRTQQEDSAVYLCASRSLETGVEKLFFGSGTQLSVL.

V gene TRBV19 combines with J gene TRBJ2-4; 9 positions match TRBD2. The CDR3 extends over 17 amino acids. Germline CDR1 and CDR2: LNHDA and SQIVND (reference sequence). With 5 bases clipped from V and 1 base from J, the junction kept 9 bases outside the gene matches. The CDR3 DNA is TGTGCCAGTAGTTCGGGAAGCGGGGGGCAGGCCAAAAACATTCAGTACTTC. This codes for CASSSGSGGQAKNIQYF.

The V call is TRBV28, the J call TRBJ2-3; no definite D call. The ends were cut back, 1 base at V and 6 bases at J, with 11 bases in the middle. Germline-derived CDR1 and CDR2 are MDHEN and SYDVKM. The CDR3 length is 14 residues. CDR3 sequence (DNA): TGTGCCAGCAGTTTATCCCCGTCACCCGATACGCAGTATTTT. This sequence encodes CASSLSPSPDTQYF.

V gene TRBV6-1 combines with J gene TRBJ1-4; TRBD1 is a possible D gene (5 bases). This CDR3 has 16 residues. Germline-derived CDR1 and CDR2 are MNHNS and SASEGT. V was pared by 2 bases and J by 10 bases, with 20 bases between. In nucleotides, the CDR3 is TGTGCCAGCAGTGAAATTTTAGGGCAGGGCATCGGAAAACTGTTTTTT. This codes for CASSEILGQGIGKLFF.

The rearrangement links TRBV5-4 to TRBJ2-3, with TRBD2 matching over 11 bases. V lost 4 bases to trimming and J lost 0 bases; unmatched junction nucleotides: 16. This CDR3 contains 20 residues. Germline V gene lookup returns CDR1 SGHNT and CDR2 YYREEE (reference sequence). The CDR3 spells CASSRETSGAYRLSTDTQYF. CDR3 nucleotide sequence: TGTGCCAGCAGCCGAGAGACTAGCGGGGCATATCGTCTCAGCACAGATACGCAGTATTTT. Full variable domain (rest looked up from reference TRBV5-4 and TRBJ2-3): ETGVTQSPTHLIKTRGQQVTLRCSSQSGHNTVSWYQQALGQGPQFIFQYYREEENGRGNFPPRFSGLQFPNYSSELNVNALELDDSALYLCASSRETSGAYRLSTDTQYFGPGTRLTVL.

The rearrangement uses TRBV28 and TRBJ1-4; D is perhaps TRBD1 (5 bases). From germline, CDR1 is MDHEN and CDR2 SYDVKM. V lost 3 bases, J lost 3 bases, and 14 bases lay in between. CDR3 size: 16 residues. The CDR3 DNA sequence: TGTGCCAGCAGTTTTAGTGGGAAGGGGTCTAATGAAAAACTGTTTTTT. Its protein is CASSFSGKGSNEKLFF.

The V and J genes are TRBV6-1 and TRBJ2-3; 7 nucleotides agree with TRBD2. The V gene's germline CDR1 is MNHNS and CDR2 SASEGT. The CDR3 covers 15 residues. After removal of 3 bases from V and 0 bases from J, the junction contained 3 bases not matched to a gene. The CDR3 loop reads CASSDPAGSTDTQYF. The CDR3 DNA is TGTGCCAGCAGTGACCCAGCGGGGAGCACAGATACGCAGTATTTT.

The gene calls are TRBV5-1 and TRBJ2-1, with 13 bases aligning to TRBD2. This CDR3 has 13 residues. Germline V gives CDR1 SGHRS, CDR2 YFSETQ. The trim removed 7 bases at V and 5 bases at J, leaving 0 bases unmatched. The CDR3 reads CASGTSGDNEQFF. As DNA, the CDR3 is TGCGCCAGCGGGACTAGCGGGGACAATGAGCAGTTCTTC.